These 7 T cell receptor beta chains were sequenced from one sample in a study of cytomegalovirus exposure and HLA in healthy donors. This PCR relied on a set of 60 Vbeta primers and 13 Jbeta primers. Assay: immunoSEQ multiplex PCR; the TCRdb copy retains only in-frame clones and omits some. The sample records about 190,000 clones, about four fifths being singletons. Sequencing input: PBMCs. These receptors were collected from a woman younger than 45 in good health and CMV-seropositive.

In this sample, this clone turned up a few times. CDR3 DNA sequence: TGTGCCAGCAGCCATAGGACAGGGGAAGCCTATGGCTACACCTTC. Protein: CASSHRTGEAYGYTF. The V call is TRBV4-2, the J call TRBJ1-2, with 9 bases matching TRBD1. Trimming removed 3 bases from V and 4 bases from J; junction bases left unmatched: 6. The CDR3 has 15 residues. Germline V gene sequence: CDR1 LGHNA, CDR2 YNFKEQ.

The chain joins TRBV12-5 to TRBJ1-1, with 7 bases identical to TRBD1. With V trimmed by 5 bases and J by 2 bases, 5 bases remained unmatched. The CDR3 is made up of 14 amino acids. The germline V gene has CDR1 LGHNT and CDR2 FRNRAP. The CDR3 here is CASGTGTANTEAFF. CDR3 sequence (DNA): TGTGCTAGTGGTACCGGGACAGCTAACACTGAAGCTTTCTTT.

In nucleotides, the CDR3 is TGCGCCAGCAGCTTGGGAATCAGGGGTGAAGGCAAGCACTACTACGAGCAGTACTTC. It specifies CASSLGIRGEGKHYYEQYF. The chain recombines TRBV5-1 with TRBJ2-7, with D possibly matching TRBD1 (6 bases). The germline V gene has CDR1 SGHRS and CDR2 YFSETQ. V shed 0 bases and J shed 3 bases, with 25 bases lying between them. This CDR3 region has 19 residues.

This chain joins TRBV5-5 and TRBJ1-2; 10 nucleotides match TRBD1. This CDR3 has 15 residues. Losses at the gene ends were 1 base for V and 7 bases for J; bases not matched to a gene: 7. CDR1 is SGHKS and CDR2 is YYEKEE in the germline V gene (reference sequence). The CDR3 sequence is CASSLRSTGGFGYTF. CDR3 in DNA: TGTGCCAGCAGCTTGAGGTCGACAGGGGGCTTTGGCTACACCTTC.

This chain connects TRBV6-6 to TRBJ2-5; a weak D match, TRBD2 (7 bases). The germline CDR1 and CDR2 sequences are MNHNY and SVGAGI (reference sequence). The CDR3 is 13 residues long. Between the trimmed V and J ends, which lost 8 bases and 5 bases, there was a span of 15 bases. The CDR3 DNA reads TGTGCCAGCGGGTGGGGAGGGGGTGAGACCCAGTACTTC. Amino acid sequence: CASGWGGGETQYF.

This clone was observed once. CDR3 residues: CASSQVAGWEQYF. The CDR3 DNA is TGCGCCAGCAGCCAAGTCGCGGGCTGGGAACAGTACTTC. V gene TRBV4-3 combines with J gene TRBJ2-7; possible D gene TRBD2, 5 bases. V was clipped by 1 base and J by 10 bases, with 14 bases between them. Germline V gene data show CDR1 as LGHNA and CDR2 as YSLEER. This CDR3 spans 13 amino acids.

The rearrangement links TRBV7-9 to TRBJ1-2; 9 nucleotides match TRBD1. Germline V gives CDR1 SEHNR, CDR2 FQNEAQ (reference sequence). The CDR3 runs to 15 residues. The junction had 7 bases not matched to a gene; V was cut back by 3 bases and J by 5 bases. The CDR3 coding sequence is TGTGCCAGCAGCTTCAAGACCGGGACAGGGTATGGCTACACCTTC. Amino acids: CASSFKTGTGYGYTF.